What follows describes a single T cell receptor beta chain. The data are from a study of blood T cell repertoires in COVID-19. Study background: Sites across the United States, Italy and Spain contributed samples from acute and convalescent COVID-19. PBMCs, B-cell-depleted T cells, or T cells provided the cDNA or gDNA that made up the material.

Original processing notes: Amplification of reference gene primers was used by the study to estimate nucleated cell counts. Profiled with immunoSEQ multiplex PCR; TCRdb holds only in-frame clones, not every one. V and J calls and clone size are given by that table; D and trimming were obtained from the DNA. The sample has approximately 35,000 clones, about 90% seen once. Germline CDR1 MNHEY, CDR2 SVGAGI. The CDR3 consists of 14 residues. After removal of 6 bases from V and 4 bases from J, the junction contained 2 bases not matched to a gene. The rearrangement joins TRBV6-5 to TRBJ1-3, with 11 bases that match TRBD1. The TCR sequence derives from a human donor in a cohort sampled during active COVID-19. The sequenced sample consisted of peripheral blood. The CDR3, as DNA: TGTGCCAGCAGAGGGACAGGGGGAGGAAACACCATATATTTT. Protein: CASRGTGGGNTIYF.